The 9 T cell receptor beta chains below were found in one sample sequenced in a study of cytomegalovirus exposure and HLA in healthy donors. Method: immunoSEQ multiplex PCR; TCRdb's copy keeps in-frame clones and lacks some. Of 150,000 to 200,000 clones detected, roughly 86% appear once; the ten largest clones hold about 9.3%. Sample: PBMCs. Every receptor here comes from a woman between 18 and 30 years old in good health and CMV-seropositive.

V gene TRBV21-1 combines with J gene TRBJ1-5. TRBV21-1 is given as a pseudogene. The CDR3 totals 14 residues. Written as DNA, the CDR3 is TGTGAAATTACTAGGGAACGGGGCAATCAGCCCCAGCATTTT. It yields the protein CEITRERGNQPQHF.

This clone was observed once. The J gene is TRBJ1-5, the V gene TRBV18; a weak D match, TRBD1 (5 bases). Germline V lookup: CDR1 KGHSH, CDR2 LQKENI. The V end lost 3 bases, the J end lost 0 bases, and 12 bases lay between the germline ends. The CDR3 loop spans 16 amino acids. The CDR3 DNA follows: TGTGCCAGCTCACCTCAAGGGGTTGGTAGCAATCAGCCCCAGCATTTT. Protein: CASSPQGVGSNQPQHF.

The rearrangement joins TRBV29-1 to TRBJ1-4; TRBD1 matches 7 bases. The CDR3 runs 13 residues. The ends lost 5 bases at V and 7 bases at J; junction bases unmatched: 7. CDR1 and CDR2 (germline): SQVTM, ANQGSEA. The CDR3 nucleotides are TGCAGCGTTAAGCTTACAGGGGTTGAAAAACTGTTTTTT. It codes for CSVKLTGVEKLFF.

Written as DNA, the CDR3 is TGTGCCAGCAGCTTCGGGACAGGGGAGGGCTACACCTTC. Its translation is CASSFGTGEGYTF. The chain recombines TRBV5-4 with TRBJ1-2; 10 nucleotides agree with TRBD1. Per germline, CDR1 SGHNT and CDR2 YYREEE (reference sequence). CDR3 size: 13 residues. J gave up 8 bases and V 2 bases, and 3 bases lay outside the gene matches.

The chain combines TRBV2 with TRBJ2-5; 8 bases line up with TRBD1. This CDR3 has 12 amino acids. With V trimmed by 10 bases and J by 4 bases, 5 bases remained unmatched. Per the germline V gene, CDR1 is SNHLY and CDR2 is FYNNEI. CDR3 amino acids: CATQGAIETQYF. The CDR3 region has the DNA TGTGCCACCCAGGGGGCGATAGAGACCCAGTACTTC.

The J gene is TRBJ2-3, the V gene TRBV27, with a weak D call TRBD1 (6 bases). This CDR3 region has 13 residues. V shed 4 bases and J shed 1 base, with 6 bases lying between them. Germline lookup yields CDR1 MNHEY and CDR2 SMNVEV (reference sequence). CDR3 nucleotides: TGTGCCAGCAGTTACAGGGGCACAGATACGCAGTATTTT. Translated: CASSYRGTDTQYF.

The V and J genes are TRBV2 and TRBJ1-1; D is ambiguous. CDR1 is SNHLY and CDR2 is FYNNEI in the germline V gene. Trimming took off 8 bases at V and 4 bases at J, with 11 bases between the two ends. CDR3 length: 12 amino acids. Here the CDR3 DNA reads TGTGCCAGCGTACTAGGTCTCACTGAAGCTTTCTTT. It encodes CASVLGLTEAFF.

This clone was found once. The rearrangement joins TRBV4-1 to TRBJ2-6; maybe TRBD1 (7 bases). Trimming stripped 4 bases from V and 2 bases from J, with 18 bases between. The CDR3 is 18 amino acids. Germline loops: CDR1 MGHRA, CDR2 YSYEKL. CDR3: CASSPPATGTAGANVLTF. CDR3 in DNA: TGCGCCAGCAGCCCTCCGGCGACAGGGACTGCTGGGGCCAACGTCCTGACTTTC.

In this sample, this clone turned up once. This chain joins TRBV10-3 and TRBJ1-1; D call uncertain. Trimming left V 2 bases short and J 1 base short, with 8 bases between. This CDR3 comprises 14 residues. Per germline, CDR1 ENHRY and CDR2 SYGVKD. Here the CDR3 reads CAISETGGNTEAFF. The CDR3 DNA sequence: TGTGCCATCAGTGAGACCGGCGGGAACACTGAAGCTTTCTTT.